What follows are 21 T cell receptor beta chains derived from one specimen sequenced in a study of cytomegalovirus exposure and HLA in healthy donors. Some clones are missing from TCRdb's copy, which holds only in-frame ones; the method was immunoSEQ multiplex PCR. The table lists about 360,000 clones, about nine tenths of them singletons, with approximately 0.8% in the top ten. The sequencing input was PBMCs. The receptors here all came from a woman aged 18 to 35 in good health and CMV-seronegative.

The chain has TRBV28 and TRBJ1-2; a weak D match, TRBD1 (5 bases). The CDR3 has 13 residues. Germline CDR1 is MDHEN and CDR2 is SYDVKM. Trimming left V 6 bases short and J 4 bases short, with 12 bases between. CDR3 coding DNA: TGTGCCAGCAGCCCCAGGGCCGGCTATGGCTACACCTTC. Translation gives CASSPRAGYGYTF.

This rearrangement joins TRBV6-6 to TRBJ2-1, with TRBD1 as a possible D gene (6 bases). Germline V gives CDR1 MNHNY, CDR2 SVGAGI (reference sequence). V was shortened by 2 bases and J by 9 bases, with 11 bases between the two germline ends. This CDR3 region has 13 residues. CDR3 sequence (DNA): TGTGCCAGCAGTTACGGGGGCCAGCCTGAGCAGTTCTTC. It is translated as CASSYGGQPEQFF.

This chain joins TRBV5-1 and TRBJ2-7; D is possibly TRBD1 (5 bases). The CDR3 extends over 15 amino acids. V lost 2 bases and J 5 bases, leaving 17 bases between the germline ends. Germline values: CDR1 SGHRS, CDR2 YFSETQ. CDR3 region: CASSLNRQWGNEQYF. In DNA form, the CDR3 reads TGCGCCAGCAGCTTAAATCGGCAGTGGGGCAACGAGCAGTACTTC.

The V call is TRBV7-3, the J call TRBJ1-5; 7 nucleotides line up with TRBD1. Germline loops: CDR1 SGHTA, CDR2 FQGTGA. Trimming removed 5 bases from V and 1 base from J; junction bases left unmatched: 8. The CDR3 is 16 amino acids. The CDR3, as DNA: TGTGCCAGCAGCGACCACAGGGGATTAAGCAATCAGCCCCAGCATTTT. Its protein is CASSDHRGLSNQPQHF.

This clone was observed once. The chain has TRBV4-1 and TRBJ2-7; D remains unclear. There are 13 residues in the CDR3. V lost 1 base to trimming and J lost 2 bases, with 6 bases between them. The germline CDR1 and CDR2 sequences are MGHRA and YSYEKL. The CDR3 DNA reads as TGCGCCAGCAGCCAAGGTCGTACCTACGAGCAGTACTTC. Amino acid sequence: CASSQGRTYEQYF.

This clone was counted only a few times. This chain joins TRBV10-2 and TRBJ2-7; TRBD1 agrees at 9 bases. Germline CDR1 is WSHSY and CDR2 is SAAADI. V gave up 0 bases and J gave up 4 bases; unmatched junction bases: 4. The length of the CDR3 is 15 residues. The CDR3 nucleotides are TGCGCCAGCAGTGAGTCTTCGGGACAGGGTTACGAGCAGTACTTC. It yields the protein CASSESSGQGYEQYF.

This chain connects TRBV28 to TRBJ2-4, with D perhaps TRBD1 (5 bases). V dropped 6 bases and J dropped 15 bases, with 27 bases sitting between them. The CDR3 consists of 15 residues. Germline CDR1 is MDHEN and CDR2 is SYDVKM. The CDR3: CASSHSITGPALRYF. CDR3 nucleotide sequence: TGTGCCAGCAGCCACAGCATTACAGGCCCGGCGTTAAGGTACTTC.

This chain uses TRBV11-2 with TRBJ2-7; 10 bases match TRBD1. CDR3 size: 15 residues. Germline trimming cut 1 base from V and 3 bases from J; bases unmatched to any gene: 3. Looked up from germline, CDR1 is SGHAT and CDR2 is FQNNGV. The CDR3 region has the DNA TGTGCCAGCAGCTTAGCTGGGACAGGGGTCTACGAGCAGTACTTC. It codes for CASSLAGTGVYEQYF.

V usage is TRBV6-6 and J usage is TRBJ2-2; 11 nucleotides line up with TRBD2. Germline CDR1 reads MNHNY; CDR2 reads SVGAGI (reference sequence). With V trimmed by 3 bases and J by 1 base, 1 base remained unmatched. The CDR3 is 16 amino acids. The CDR3: CASSYGLAGNTGELFF. For the CDR3, the DNA is TGTGCCAGCAGTTATGGACTAGCGGGGAACACCGGGGAGCTGTTTTTT.

This clone appeared once. The chain employs TRBV4-1 and TRBJ1-2, with TRBD1 identical over 8 bases. Germline V lookup: CDR1 MGHRA, CDR2 YSYEKL. The CDR3 contains 17 residues. Losses at the gene ends were 0 bases for V and 4 bases for J; bases not matched to a gene: 10. CDR3 nucleotides: TGCGCCAGCAGCCAAGAGCCCCCGGCAGGGGGCCTCTATGGCTACACCTTC. Translating gives CASSQEPPAGGLYGYTF.

V usage is TRBV2 and J usage is TRBJ2-7; TRBD2 agrees at 7 bases. The germline V gene has CDR1 SNHLY and CDR2 FYNNEI. The length of the CDR3 is 17 residues. With 3 bases clipped from V and 0 bases from J, the junction kept 11 bases outside the gene matches. DNA for the CDR3: TGTGCCAGCAGTGACGTTCGGCTAGCGGCCAGCTCCTACGAGCAGTACTTC. Protein: CASSDVRLAASSYEQYF.

The gene calls are TRBV5-4 and TRBJ1-1; D remains unclear. Germline values: CDR1 SGHNT, CDR2 YYREEE (reference sequence). The CDR3 runs to 13 residues. The V and J ends lost 0 bases and 7 bases respectively, with 10 bases between them. The CDR3 bases are TGTGCCAGCAGCTTGGAACTGGAGGATGAAGCTTTCTTT. As protein: CASSLELEDEAFF.

This chain joins TRBV28 and TRBJ1-1, with D possibly TRBD1 on 6 matching bases. This CDR3 comprises 14 residues. V shed 3 bases and J shed 1 base, with 9 bases lying between them. CDR1 MDHEN and CDR2 SYDVKM come from the germline V gene. Here the CDR3 reads CASSFWGQNTEAFF. In DNA, the CDR3 is TGTGCCAGCAGTTTCTGGGGACAGAACACTGAAGCTTTCTTT.

This rearrangement joins TRBV6-5 to TRBJ1-5; 9 nucleotides align to TRBD1. V shed 4 bases and J 1 base; nucleotides not matched to a gene: 5. CDR1 is MNHEY, CDR2 SVGAGI, per germline. The CDR3 runs to 16 residues. The CDR3 loop is CASSFLGTGSNQPQHF. The CDR3 DNA reads TGTGCCAGCAGTTTCCTAGGGACAGGGAGCAATCAGCCCCAGCATTTT.

The V and J genes are TRBV27 and TRBJ2-2; 8 bases line up with TRBD1. Losses at the gene ends were 8 bases for V and 5 bases for J; bases not matched to a gene: 19. CDR1 is MNHEY and CDR2 is SMNVEV in the germline V gene (reference sequence). The CDR3 covers 18 residues. The CDR3 region is CASDRVPPGGARTGELFF. The CDR3 bases are TGTGCCAGCGACCGGGTCCCCCCAGGGGGCGCGAGGACCGGGGAGCTGTTTTTT.

The chain combines TRBV18 with TRBJ2-7; 7 positions match TRBD1. The length of the CDR3 is 13 residues. V shed 5 bases and J 9 bases; nucleotides not matched to a gene: 10. Germline CDR1 KGHSH, CDR2 LQKENI. The CDR3 region is CASSIDRDSRQYF. CDR3 nucleotides: TGTGCCAGCTCAATAGACCGGGACAGCAGGCAGTACTTC. The full variable domain, its missing parts supplied by reference TRBV18 and TRBJ2-7, is NAGVMQNPRHLVRRRGQEARLRCSPMKGHSHVYWYRQLPEEGLKFMVYLQKENIIDESGMPKERFSAEFPKEGPSILRIQQVVRGDSAAYFCASSIDRDSRQYFGPGTRLTVT.

The chain employs TRBV30 and TRBJ1-1; D unresolved. Germline assignment: CDR1 GTSNPN and CDR2 SVGIG (reference sequence). This CDR3 comprises 13 residues. Deletions cut 1 base from V and 4 bases from J, with 10 bases between. CDR3 nucleotides: TGTGCCTGGAGTGCATCGCGGGGCACTGAAGCTTTCTTT. This codes for CAWSASRGTEAFF.

The chain carries TRBV20-1 and TRBJ2-7; 7 bases line up with TRBD2. The CDR3 length is 11 residues. The germline CDR1 and CDR2 sequences are DFQATT and SNEGSKA (reference sequence). Trimming cost V 3 bases and J 4 bases; bases outside gene matches: 0. CDR3 sequence reads: CSARGGYEQYF. The CDR3, as DNA: TGCAGTGCTAGGGGGGGGTACGAGCAGTACTTC.

This clone was seen only a few times. The chain joins TRBV25-1 to TRBJ1-2; the D is unclear. Germline CDR1 MGHDK, CDR2 SYGVNS. Trimming took 2 bases from V and 4 from J, leaving 11 bases between them. The CDR3 runs 14 residues. The CDR3 region has the DNA TGTGCCAGCAGTGAAATGTCCAGTGCCTATGGCTACACCTTC. This gives the protein CASSEMSSAYGYTF.

J is TRBJ2-1 and V is TRBV11-2; 8 bases are a match to TRBD1. J was trimmed by 3 bases and V by 5 bases; bases with no gene match: 9. Germline V gives CDR1 SGHAT, CDR2 FQNNGV. The CDR3 is 16 residues long. CDR3 amino acids: CASSTRDRRSYNEQFF. Here the CDR3 DNA reads TGTGCCAGCAGCACCCGGGACAGGAGAAGCTACAATGAGCAGTTCTTC.

This rearrangement joins TRBV18 to TRBJ1-5; maybe TRBD1 (5 bases). The CDR3 is 13 amino acids. Germline values: CDR1 KGHSH, CDR2 LQKENI. V was clipped by 4 bases and J by 5 bases, with 9 bases between them. The CDR3 sequence is CASSLGEDQPQHF. Here the CDR3 DNA reads TGTGCCAGCTCACTAGGGGAGGATCAGCCCCAGCATTTT.